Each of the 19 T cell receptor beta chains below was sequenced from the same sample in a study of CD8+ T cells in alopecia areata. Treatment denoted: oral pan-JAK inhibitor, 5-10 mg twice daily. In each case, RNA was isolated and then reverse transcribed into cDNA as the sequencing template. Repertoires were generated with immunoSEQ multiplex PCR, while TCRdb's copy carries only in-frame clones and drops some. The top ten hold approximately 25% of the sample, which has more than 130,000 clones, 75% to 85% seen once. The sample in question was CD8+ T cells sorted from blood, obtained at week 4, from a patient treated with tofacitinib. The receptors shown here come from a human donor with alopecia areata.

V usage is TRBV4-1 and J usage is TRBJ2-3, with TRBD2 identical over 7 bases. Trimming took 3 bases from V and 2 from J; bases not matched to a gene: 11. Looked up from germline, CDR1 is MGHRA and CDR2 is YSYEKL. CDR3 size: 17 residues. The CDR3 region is CASSHDQGSGATDTQYF. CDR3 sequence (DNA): TGCGCCAGCAGCCACGATCAAGGGAGCGGGGCCACAGATACGCAGTATTTT.

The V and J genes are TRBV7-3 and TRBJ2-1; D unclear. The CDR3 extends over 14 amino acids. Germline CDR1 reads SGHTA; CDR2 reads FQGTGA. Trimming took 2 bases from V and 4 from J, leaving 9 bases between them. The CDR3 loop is CASSLETDYNEQFF. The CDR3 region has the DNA TGTGCCAGCAGCTTAGAGACCGATTACAATGAGCAGTTCTTC.

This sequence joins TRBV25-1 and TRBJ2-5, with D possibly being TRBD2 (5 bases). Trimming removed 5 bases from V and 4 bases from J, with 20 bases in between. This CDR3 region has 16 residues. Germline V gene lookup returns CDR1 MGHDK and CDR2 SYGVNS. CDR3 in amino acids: CASSTRRRSGRETQYF. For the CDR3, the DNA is TGTGCCAGCAGTACGCGGCGTAGATCGGGGAGAGAGACCCAGTACTTC.

In DNA form, the CDR3 reads TGCGCCAGCAGCCAAGGGGGAGGGGCAAACTACGAGCAGTACTTC. Amino acids: CASSQGGGANYEQYF. The gene calls are TRBV4-1 and TRBJ2-7, with 7 bases lining up with TRBD2. Germline CDR1 MGHRA, CDR2 YSYEKL. The CDR3 has 15 residues. J was trimmed by 3 bases and V by 1 base; bases with no gene match: 6.

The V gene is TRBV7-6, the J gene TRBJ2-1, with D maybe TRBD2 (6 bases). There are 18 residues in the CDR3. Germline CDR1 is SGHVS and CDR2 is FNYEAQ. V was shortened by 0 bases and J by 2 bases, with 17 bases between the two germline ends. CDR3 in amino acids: CASSLATGLRGTYNEQFF. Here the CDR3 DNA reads TGTGCCAGCAGCTTAGCGACGGGACTCCGAGGGACCTACAATGAGCAGTTCTTC.

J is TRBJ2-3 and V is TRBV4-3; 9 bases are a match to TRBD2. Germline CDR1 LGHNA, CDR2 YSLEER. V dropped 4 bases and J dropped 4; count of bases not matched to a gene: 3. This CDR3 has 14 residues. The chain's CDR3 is CASSPWTSADTQYF. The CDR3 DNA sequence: TGCGCCAGCAGCCCCTGGACTAGCGCAGATACGCAGTATTTT.

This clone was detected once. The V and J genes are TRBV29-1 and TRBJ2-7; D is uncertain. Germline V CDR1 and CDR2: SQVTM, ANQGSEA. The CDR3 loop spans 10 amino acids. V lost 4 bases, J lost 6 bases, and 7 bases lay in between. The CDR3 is CSVGLGEQYF. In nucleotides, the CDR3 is TGCAGCGTTGGGTTAGGCGAGCAGTACTTC.

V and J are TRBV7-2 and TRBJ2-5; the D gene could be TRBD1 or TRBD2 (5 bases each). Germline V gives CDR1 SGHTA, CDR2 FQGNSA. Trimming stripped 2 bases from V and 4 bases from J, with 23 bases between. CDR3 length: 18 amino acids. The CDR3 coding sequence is TGTGCCAGCAGCTTAAGGGACGTCGACAGACGGTTAGCAGAGACCCAGTACTTC. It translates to CASSLRDVDRRLAETQYF.

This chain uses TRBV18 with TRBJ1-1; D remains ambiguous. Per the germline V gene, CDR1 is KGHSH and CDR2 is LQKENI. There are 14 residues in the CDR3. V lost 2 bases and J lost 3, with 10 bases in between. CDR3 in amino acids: CASSPDSSHTEAFF. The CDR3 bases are TGTGCCAGCTCACCAGACTCGTCCCACACTGAAGCTTTCTTT.

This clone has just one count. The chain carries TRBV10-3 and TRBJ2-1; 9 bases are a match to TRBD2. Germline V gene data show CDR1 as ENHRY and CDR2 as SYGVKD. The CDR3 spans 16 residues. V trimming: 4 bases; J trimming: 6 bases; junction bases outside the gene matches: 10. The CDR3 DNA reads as TGTGCCATCAGTGCGGCTAGCGGGGCCCAACGCAATGAGCAGTTCTTC. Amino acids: CAISAASGAQRNEQFF.

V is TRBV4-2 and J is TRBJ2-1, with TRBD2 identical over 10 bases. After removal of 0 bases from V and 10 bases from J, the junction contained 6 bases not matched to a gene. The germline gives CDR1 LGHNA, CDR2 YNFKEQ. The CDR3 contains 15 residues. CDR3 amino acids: CASSQDYTSGAEQFF. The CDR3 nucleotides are TGTGCCAGCAGCCAAGATTATACTAGCGGGGCCGAGCAGTTCTTC.

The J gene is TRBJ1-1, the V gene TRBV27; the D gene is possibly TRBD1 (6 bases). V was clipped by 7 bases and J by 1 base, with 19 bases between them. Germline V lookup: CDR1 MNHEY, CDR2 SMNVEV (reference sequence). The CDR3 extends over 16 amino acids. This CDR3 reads CASTTLGGQKNTEAFF. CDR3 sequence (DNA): TGTGCCAGCACCACCCTAGGAGGACAGAAGAACACTGAAGCTTTCTTT.

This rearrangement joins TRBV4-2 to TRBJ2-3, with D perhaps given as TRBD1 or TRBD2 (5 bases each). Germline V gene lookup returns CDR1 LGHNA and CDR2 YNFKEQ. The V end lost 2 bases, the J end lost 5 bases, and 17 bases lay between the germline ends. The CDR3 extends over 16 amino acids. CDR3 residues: CASSQLERGTGDTQYF. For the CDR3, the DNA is TGTGCCAGCAGCCAACTCGAGCGTGGGACGGGAGATACGCAGTATTTT.

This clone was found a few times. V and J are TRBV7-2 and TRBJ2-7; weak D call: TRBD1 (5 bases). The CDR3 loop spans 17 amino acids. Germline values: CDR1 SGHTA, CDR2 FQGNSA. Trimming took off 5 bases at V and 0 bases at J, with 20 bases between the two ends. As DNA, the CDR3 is TGTGCCAGCAGCCCCCAAGGACCAGGGATGATCTCCTACGAGCAGTACTTC. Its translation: CASSPQGPGMISYEQYF.

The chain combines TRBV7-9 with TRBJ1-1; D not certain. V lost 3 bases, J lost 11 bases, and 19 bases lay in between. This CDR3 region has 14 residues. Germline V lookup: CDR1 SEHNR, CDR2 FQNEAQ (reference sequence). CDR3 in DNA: TGTGCCAGCAGCTTTAGTGCAACACGATTGGGCGCTTTCTTT. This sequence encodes CASSFSATRLGAFF.

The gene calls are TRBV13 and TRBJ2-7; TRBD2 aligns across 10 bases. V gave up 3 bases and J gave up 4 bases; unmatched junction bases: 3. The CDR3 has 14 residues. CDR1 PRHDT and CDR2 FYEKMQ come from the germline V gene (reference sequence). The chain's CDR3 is CASSLGLAMYEQYF. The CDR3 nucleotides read TGTGCCAGCAGCTTGGGACTAGCGATGTACGAGCAGTACTTC. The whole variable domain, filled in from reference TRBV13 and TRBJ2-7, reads AAGVIQSPRHLIKEKRETATLKCYPIPRHDTVYWYQQGPGQDPQFLISFYEKMQSDKGSIPDRFSAQQFSDYHSELNMSSLELGDSALYFCASSLGLAMYEQYFGPGTRLTVT.

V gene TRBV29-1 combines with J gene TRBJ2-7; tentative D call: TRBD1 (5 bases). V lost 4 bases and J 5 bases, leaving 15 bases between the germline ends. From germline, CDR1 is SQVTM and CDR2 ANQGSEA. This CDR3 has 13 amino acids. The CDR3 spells CSVGVRASNEQYF. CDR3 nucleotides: TGCAGCGTTGGGGTCAGGGCGAGCAACGAGCAGTACTTC.

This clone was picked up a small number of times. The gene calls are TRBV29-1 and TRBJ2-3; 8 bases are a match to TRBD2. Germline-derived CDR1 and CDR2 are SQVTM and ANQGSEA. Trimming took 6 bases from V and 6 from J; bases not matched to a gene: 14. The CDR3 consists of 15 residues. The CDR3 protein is CSVDPSSGGRDTQYF. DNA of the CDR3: TGCAGCGTCGACCCCTCGAGCGGGGGCCGGGATACGCAGTATTTT.

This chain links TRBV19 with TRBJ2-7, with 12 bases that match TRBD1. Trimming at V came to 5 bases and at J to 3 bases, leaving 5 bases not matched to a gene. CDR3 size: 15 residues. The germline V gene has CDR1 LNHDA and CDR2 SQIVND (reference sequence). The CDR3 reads CASSAGTGGGYEQYF. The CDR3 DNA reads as TGTGCCAGTAGTGCCGGGACAGGGGGCGGCTACGAGCAGTACTTC.